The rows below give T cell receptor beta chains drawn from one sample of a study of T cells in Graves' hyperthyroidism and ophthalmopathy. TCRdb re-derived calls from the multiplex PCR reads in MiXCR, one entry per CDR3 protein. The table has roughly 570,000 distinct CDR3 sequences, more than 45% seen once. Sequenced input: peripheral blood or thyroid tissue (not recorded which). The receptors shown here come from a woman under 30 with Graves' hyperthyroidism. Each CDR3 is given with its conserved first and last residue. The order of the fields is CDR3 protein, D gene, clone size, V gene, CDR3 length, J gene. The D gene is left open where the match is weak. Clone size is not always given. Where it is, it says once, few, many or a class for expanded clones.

CDR3aa: CASSLEASQETQYF
d_gene: NA
abundance: many
v_gene: TRBV7-9
len: 14
j_gene: TRBJ2-5

CDR3aa: CASSAKQGGYQPQHF
d_gene: TRBD1
abundance: NA
v_gene: TRBV2
len: 15
j_gene: TRBJ1-5

CDR3aa: CASSFDGGSNEAFF
d_gene: NA
abundance: NA
v_gene: TRBV5-5
len: 14
j_gene: TRBJ1-1

CDR3aa: CASSYPSGRAGYTGELFF
d_gene: TRBD2
abundance: few
v_gene: TRBV6-6
len: 18
j_gene: TRBJ2-2

CDR3aa: CASKKQGAGTEAFF
d_gene: TRBD1
abundance: many
v_gene: TRBV2
len: 14
j_gene: TRBJ1-1

CDR3aa: CASSPGREDQPQHF
d_gene: NA
abundance: many
v_gene: TRBV9
len: 14
j_gene: TRBJ1-5

CDR3aa: CASRDLAGDDGELF
d_gene: TRBD2
abundance: NA
v_gene: TRBV7-9
len: 14
j_gene: TRBJ2-7

CDR3aa: CASSQDEAGVETQYF
d_gene: NA
abundance: many
v_gene: TRBV3-1
len: 15
j_gene: TRBJ2-5

CDR3aa: CSARDLNEKLFF
d_gene: NA
abundance: NA
v_gene: TRBV20-1
len: 12
j_gene: TRBJ1-4

CDR3aa: CASSRTGTAGKLFF
d_gene: TRBD1
abundance: once
v_gene: TRBV7-8
len: 14
j_gene: TRBJ1-4

CDR3aa: CATSAGAPGEQYF
d_gene: NA
abundance: NA
v_gene: TRBV24-1
len: 13
j_gene: TRBJ2-7

CDR3aa: CASSYPQGYGYTF
d_gene: NA
abundance: many
v_gene: TRBV6-5
len: 13
j_gene: TRBJ1-2

CDR3aa: CSARGGSEVNTF
d_gene: NA
abundance: NA
v_gene: TRBV20-1
len: 12
j_gene: TRBJ1-2

CDR3aa: CASSTYGQVNYEQYF
d_gene: TRBD1
abundance: many
v_gene: TRBV5-6
len: 15
j_gene: TRBJ2-7

CDR3aa: CSASPSGFGYEQYF
d_gene: NA
abundance: many
v_gene: TRBV29-1
len: 14
j_gene: TRBJ2-7

CDR3aa: CSVTGLAGFYEHF
d_gene: NA
abundance: NA
v_gene: TRBV29-1
len: 13
j_gene: TRBJ1-5

CDR3aa: CAWSPDSTQPQHF
d_gene: NA
abundance: NA
v_gene: TRBV30
len: 13
j_gene: TRBJ1-5

CDR3aa: CSVEEGRGQYYGYTF
d_gene: TRBD1
abundance: many
v_gene: TRBV29-1
len: 15
j_gene: TRBJ1-2

CDR3aa: CASSLGQDPYEQYF
d_gene: NA
abundance: many
v_gene: TRBV5-6
len: 14
j_gene: TRBJ2-7

CDR3aa: CSVRAGDGYTF
d_gene: NA
abundance: few
v_gene: TRBV29-1
len: 11
j_gene: TRBJ1-2

CDR3aa: CASSLDPSLNQPQHF
d_gene: NA
abundance: NA
v_gene: TRBV7-9
len: 15
j_gene: TRBJ1-5

CDR3aa: CSARRGSSGNTIYF
d_gene: NA
abundance: many
v_gene: TRBV20-1
len: 14
j_gene: TRBJ1-3

CDR3aa: CASSETGSPNEKLFF
d_gene: NA
abundance: many
v_gene: TRBV5-1
len: 15
j_gene: TRBJ1-4

CDR3aa: CASSLVSGSYGEQYF
d_gene: TRBD2
abundance: once
v_gene: TRBV7-9
len: 15
j_gene: TRBJ2-7

CDR3aa: CASSITGGAGGETQYF
d_gene: TRBD1
abundance: NA
v_gene: TRBV12-3/TRBV12-4
len: 16
j_gene: TRBJ2-5

CDR3aa: CATSDPSGSETQYF
d_gene: TRBD2
abundance: NA
v_gene: TRBV24-1
len: 14
j_gene: TRBJ2-5

CDR3aa: CASSLRGSQETQYF
d_gene: NA
abundance: NA
v_gene: TRBV28
len: 14
j_gene: NA

CDR3aa: CASSGGQGVTF
d_gene: TRBD1
abundance: NA
v_gene: TRBV5-6
len: 11
j_gene: TRBJ2-6

CDR3aa: CSVSGQGYEHF
d_gene: TRBD1
abundance: NA
v_gene: TRBV29-1
len: 11
j_gene: TRBJ1-5

CDR3aa: CASSQASGYQPQHF
d_gene: NA
abundance: many
v_gene: TRBV4-1
len: 14
j_gene: TRBJ1-5

CDR3aa: CAWSKRNYGYTF
d_gene: NA
abundance: NA
v_gene: TRBV30
len: 12
j_gene: TRBJ1-2

CDR3aa: CASSPGGNGELFF
d_gene: NA
abundance: many
v_gene: TRBV7-8
len: 13
j_gene: TRBJ2-2

CDR3aa: CSARGTGSDAQYF
d_gene: TRBD1
abundance: NA
v_gene: TRBV20-1
len: 13
j_gene: TRBJ2-5

CDR3aa: CASSLPLSSRYGYTF
d_gene: NA
abundance: once
v_gene: TRBV12-3/TRBV12-4
len: 15
j_gene: TRBJ1-2

CDR3aa: CAISDPVRDRETQYF
d_gene: NA
abundance: many
v_gene: TRBV10-3
len: 15
j_gene: TRBJ2-5

CDR3aa: CASGLVPKDSSQRGAQYF
d_gene: TRBD2
abundance: NA
v_gene: TRBV12-5
len: 18
j_gene: TRBJ2-5

CDR3aa: CASSRRVGETQYF
d_gene: NA
abundance: many
v_gene: TRBV5-8
len: 13
j_gene: TRBJ2-5

CDR3aa: CASRKGSGELFF
d_gene: NA
abundance: NA
v_gene: TRBV12-3/TRBV12-4
len: 12
j_gene: TRBJ2-2

CDR3aa: CASSLTPGVGYTF
d_gene: NA
abundance: many
v_gene: TRBV7-2
len: 13
j_gene: TRBJ1-2

CDR3aa: CSYSTREASYEQYF
d_gene: NA
abundance: NA
v_gene: TRBV29-1
len: 14
j_gene: TRBJ2-7

CDR3aa: CASSFPNFERDYIYEQYF
d_gene: TRBD2
abundance: many
v_gene: TRBV2
len: 18
j_gene: TRBJ2-7

CDR3aa: CASSWTGDAEAFF
d_gene: TRBD1
abundance: many
v_gene: TRBV5-1
len: 13
j_gene: TRBJ1-1

CDR3aa: CASSSVGQGYEQYF
d_gene: TRBD1
abundance: many
v_gene: TRBV19
len: 14
j_gene: TRBJ2-7

CDR3aa: CASSLEGNNQPQHF
d_gene: NA
abundance: many
v_gene: TRBV7-9
len: 14
j_gene: TRBJ1-5

CDR3aa: CSARGTGNEKLFF
d_gene: TRBD1
abundance: NA
v_gene: TRBV20-1
len: 13
j_gene: TRBJ1-4

CDR3aa: CASSLRGAGIGELFF
d_gene: NA
abundance: NA
v_gene: TRBV5-5
len: 15
j_gene: TRBJ2-2

CDR3aa: CSARDVGGTNHGHTF
d_gene: NA
abundance: NA
v_gene: TRBV20-1
len: 15
j_gene: TRBJ1-2

CDR3aa: CASSPGLPIEQYF
d_gene: TRBD2
abundance: many
v_gene: TRBV5-1
len: 13
j_gene: TRBJ2-7

CDR3aa: CASSTPEDGYTF
d_gene: NA
abundance: NA
v_gene: TRBV7-8
len: 12
j_gene: TRBJ1-2

CDR3aa: CKTSGTGNTEAFF
d_gene: NA
abundance: many
v_gene: TRBV29-1
len: 13
j_gene: TRBJ1-1